This T cell receptor beta chain was profiled in a study of breast tumors, draining lymph nodes, adjacent tissues. This clonotype was seen at least ten times. What it recognizes is unknown. V shed 0 bases and J shed 4 bases, with 11 bases lying between them. Germline V lookup: CDR1 SEHNR, CDR2 FQNEAQ (reference sequence). The CDR3 length is 15 residues. Study observations and caveats: Most tumor T cells seemingly derive from lymph node, then expand in tumor. Tumors had less TCR diversity than lymph nodes, more than nontumor tissue.

Breast cancer patients provided tissue from their axillary draining lymph nodes. TCRdb re-analysed the multiplex PCR reads in MiXCR, keeping a single row per CDR3 protein. The repertoire consists of more than 85,000 distinct CDR3 sequences, with about 20% occurring once and the leading ten covering less than 1.5%. The source is a female donor with breast cancer. Some clones in this sample may be carry-over from other donors' samples. Sequencing was carried out using axillary lymph node tissue. The chain uses TRBV7-9 and TRBJ2-3; perhaps TRBD1 as D (6 bases). The CDR3 nucleotides are TGTGCCAGCAGCTTAGCGGGGGCGTTTTCAGATACGCAGTATTTT. This codes for CASSLAGAFSDTQYF.